This TCR beta chain was documented in a study of beta chain features in type 1 diabetes. Study-level findings and limits: The naive, central memory and Treg TCRB repertoires of patients appeared to be more similar to one another than those of healthy donors. Type 1 diabetes patients had TCRB CDR3s that were shorter (moderately but significantly so) in all four CD4+ subsets.

The whole isolated RNA underwent reverse transcription, so sequencing captured expressed TCRB transcripts. The repertoire was sequenced with immunoSEQ multiplex PCR; TCRdb's copy has only in-frame clones and lacks some. The repertoire consists of around 710,000 clones, with 9.5% to 15% occurring once and the leading ten covering around 0.12%. One heparinised blood draw averaging around 100 mL was given by each donor. Comment on this clone: As yet, its antigen is unknown.

Deletions cut 2 bases from V and 4 bases from J, with 17 bases between. In germline, CDR1 is SGHAT, CDR2 FQNNGV. CDR3 length: 16 amino acids. Specimen: naive CD4+ T cells from blood. J is TRBJ2-5 and V is TRBV11-2; either TRBD1 or TRBD2 may supply D (6 bases each). This TCR derives from a young man with type 1 diabetes. This chain's CDR3 is CASSLSRGAGGETQYF. The CDR3 DNA sequence: TGTGCCAGCAGCTTAAGTAGGGGGGCCGGAGGAGAGACCCAGTACTTC.